The present T cell receptor beta chain was sequenced within a study of T cell responses to AZD1222 COVID-19 vaccine. Study-wide findings and caveats: Spike-specific TCR repertoires showed rising breadth and depth after two AZD1222 doses.

This CDR3 has 13 residues. CDR1 and CDR2 (germline): LGHDT, YNNKEL (reference sequence). Trimming stripped 0 bases from V and 6 bases from J, with 9 bases between. Assay used: immunoSEQ multiplex PCR; TCRdb lists only in-frame clones, some missing. The table records about 190,000 clones, more than 75% of them present only once. In regard to this clone: Its antigen remains unidentified.

The receptor was isolated from an adult in good health. The specimen was peripheral blood, collected on day 0 of MenACWY control vaccination. The V and J genes are TRBV3-1 (or the pseudogene TRBV3-2) and TRBJ2-7; D ambiguous. This CDR3 reads CASSQDECTEQYF. CDR3 bases: TGTGCCAGCAGCCAAGATGAGTGTACCGAGCAGTACTTC.